This T cell receptor beta chain was sequenced for a study of metastatic and nonmetastatic thyroid tumors. Points on this clone: Its antigen is currently unknown. The junction departs from the called germline gene at one end, perhaps through a read error.

Patients were all untreated before their thyroid surgery. Study-wide findings and caveats: Reported TCR beta diversity, measured in blood and tumor, was significantly higher for malignant thyroid tumors than for benign nodules.

TCRdb reprocessed the PCR reads via MiXCR. The sample holds roughly 34,000 clones, 20% to 25% seen once. CDR3 size: 13 residues. Germline assignment: CDR1 MNHEY and CDR2 SMNVEV (reference sequence). This receptor was taken from a male donor with papillary thyroid cancer or a benign thyroid nodule (not recorded which). Some clones in this sample may be carry-over from other donors' samples. This sequence joins TRBV27 and TRBJ1-1; D perhaps matches TRBD1 (5 bases). What was sequenced was tumor tissue. The CDR3, as DNA: TGTGCCAGCAGTTTGGGGCGGCGTAATGAAGCTTTATTT. It is translated as CASSLGRRNEALF.